This T cell receptor beta chain originates from a study of response to subunit inactivated influenza vaccine. TCRdb reanalysed the RT-PCR reads using MiXCR and keeps one entry per CDR3 protein. In the table there are under 200,000 distinct CDR3 sequences, more than 10% of which are singletons. Germline CDR1 reads MNHEY; CDR2 reads SVGAGI. The junction had 4 bases not matched to a gene; V was cut back by 0 bases and J by 4 bases. This CDR3 contains 17 residues. These data were also filed under a second study, of T cells expressing NK-cell markers. That work contributes: The TCR beta cDNA came from 5'RACE template switching with UMIs. Sorted CD3+CD56+NKG2C+, CD3+CD56+NKG2C- and CD3+CD56-NKG2C+ T-cell subsets were beta-chain profiled. The study did not resolve the HCMV specificity of expanded NKG2C+ T cell clones.

The rearrangement links TRBV6-5 to TRBJ2-5, with 14 bases lining up with TRBD2. This receptor was obtained from a man aged 50 or older who received an inactivated influenza vaccine. The sequenced sample was CD8+ T cells sorted from PBMCs, obtained 11 to 12 days after vaccination. The DNA for the CDR3 is TGTGCCAGCAGTTACTCCCTGGGACTAGCGGGGGTAGAGACCCAGTACTTC. Translated, it gives CASSYSLGLAGVETQYF.